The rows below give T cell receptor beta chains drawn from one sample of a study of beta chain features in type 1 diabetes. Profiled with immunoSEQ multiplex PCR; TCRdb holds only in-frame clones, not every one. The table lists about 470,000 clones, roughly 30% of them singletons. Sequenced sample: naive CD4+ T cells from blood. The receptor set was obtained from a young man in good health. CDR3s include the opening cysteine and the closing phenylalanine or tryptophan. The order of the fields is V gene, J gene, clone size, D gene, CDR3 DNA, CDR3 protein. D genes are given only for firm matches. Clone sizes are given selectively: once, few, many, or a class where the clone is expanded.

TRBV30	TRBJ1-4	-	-	TGTGCCTGGAGTGTAGGCGGGATCGAAAAACTGTTTTTT	CAWSVGGIEKLFF
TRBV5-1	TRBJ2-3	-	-	TGCGCCAGCAGTGTAAGGCCCACAGATACGCAGTATTTT	CASSVRPTDTQYF
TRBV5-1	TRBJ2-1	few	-	TGCGCCAGCAGCTTTGGGGTCCTAGCCTCCTACAATGAGCAGTTCTTC	CASSFGVLASYNEQFF
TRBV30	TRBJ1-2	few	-	TGTGCCTGGAGTAGGCGGCGGGTTAACTATGGCTACACCTTC	CAWSRRRVNYGYTF
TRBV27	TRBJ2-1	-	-	TGTGCCAGCAGTCCTACAGGCCGATATGGCCATGAGCAGTTCTTC	CASSPTGRYGHEQFF
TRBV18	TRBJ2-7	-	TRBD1	TGTGCCAGCTCACAACCGGGACAGGGTACCTACGAGCAGTACTTC	CASSQPGQGTYEQYF
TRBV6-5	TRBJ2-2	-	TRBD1	TGTGCCAGCAGTTTTGGGACAGGGAACACCGGGGAGCTGTTTTTT	CASSFGTGNTGELFF
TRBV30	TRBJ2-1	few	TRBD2	TGTGCCTGCAGGGGGACTAGCGGTGCCAATGAGCAGTTCTTC	CACRGTSGANEQFF
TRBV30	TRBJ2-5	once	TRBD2	TGTGCCTGGAGTGAAAATAGCGGGAGCAGAGGGACCCAGTACTTC	CAWSENSGSRGTQYF
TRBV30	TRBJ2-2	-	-	TGTGCCTGGAGTGCCCACGGCACCGGGGAGCTGTTTTTT	CAWSAHGTGELFF